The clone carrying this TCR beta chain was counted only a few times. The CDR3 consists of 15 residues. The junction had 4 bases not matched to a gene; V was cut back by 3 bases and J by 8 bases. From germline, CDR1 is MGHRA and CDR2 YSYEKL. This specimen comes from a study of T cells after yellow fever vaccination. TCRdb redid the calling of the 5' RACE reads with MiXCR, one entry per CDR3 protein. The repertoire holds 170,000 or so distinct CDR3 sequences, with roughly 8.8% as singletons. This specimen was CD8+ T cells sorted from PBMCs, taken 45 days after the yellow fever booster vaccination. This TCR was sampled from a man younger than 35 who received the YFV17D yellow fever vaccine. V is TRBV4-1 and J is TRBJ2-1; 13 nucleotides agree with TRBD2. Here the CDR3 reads CASSQTSGGFDEQFF. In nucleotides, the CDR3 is TGCGCCAGCAGCCAGACTAGCGGGGGGTTTGATGAGCAGTTCTTC.